A selection of T cell receptor beta chains follows, all from one sample in a study of blood T cell repertoires in COVID-19. Clones were sequenced by immunoSEQ multiplex PCR, and TCRdb holds only the in-frame ones, with some missing. Among approximately 120,000 clones listed, approximately 90% were seen once. The sequencing input was peripheral blood. These receptors were taken from a human donor in a cohort sampled during active COVID-19. The CDR3 runs from the conserved cysteine through the conserved F or W. D genes are given only for firm matches. The size of a clone is reported for some rows only, either as once, few or many, or as a class for expanded clones.

V	length	size	D	J	DNA	CDR3
TRBV18	11	NA	NA	TRBJ2-7	TGTGCCAGCTCAGACTACTACGAGCAGTACTTC	CASSDYYEQYF
TRBV7-9	19	NA	TRBD1	TRBJ2-6	TGTGCCAGCAGCCCCCCAGGGGGGACAGGGGGGCCTGGGGCCAACGTCCTGACTTTC	CASSPPGGTGGPGANVLTF
TRBV5-1	14	NA	NA	TRBJ2-7	TGCGCCAGCAGCTCTGCGACAGCATCCTACGAGCAGTACTTC	CASSSATASYEQYF
TRBV15	16	NA	NA	TRBJ2-7	TGTGCCACCAGCAGAGATCGTTCAGGGGCGCCTCGGGAGCAGTACTTC	CATSRDRSGAPREQYF
TRBV28	17	NA	NA	TRBJ2-3	TGTGCCAGCAGTCTCTGGGCATTAGTAGAAGGCACAGATACGCAGTATTTT	CASSLWALVEGTDTQYF
TRBV24-1	15	once	NA	TRBJ2-5	TGTGCCACCAGTGATTACGGGGTGCCGACCGAGACCCAGTACTTC	CATSDYGVPTETQYF
TRBV7-9	12	NA	NA	TRBJ1-2	TGTGCCAGCAGTTCAGTTCCCTATGGCTACACCTTC	CASSSVPYGYTF
TRBV2	13	few	NA	TRBJ1-3	TGTGCCAGCAGTGGATTAGCTGGAAACACCATATATTTT	CASSGLAGNTIYF
TRBV24-1	12	NA	NA	TRBJ2-1	TGTGCCACCGAAACAGGGCTCAATGAGCAGTTCTTC	CATETGLNEQFF
TRBV13	14	NA	TRBD1	TRBJ2-1	TGTGCCAGCAGCTCGGGACAGGAAGACAATGAGCAGTTCTTC	CASSSGQEDNEQFF
TRBV5-4	14	NA	NA	TRBJ2-5	TGTGCCAGCAGCTTGTCTCAGTCCCCGCAGACCCAGTACTTC	CASSLSQSPQTQYF
TRBV28	14	NA	TRBD1	TRBJ2-7	TGTGCCAGCAGTCCGGGACAGGGGACAGGCGAGCAGTACTTC	CASSPGQGTGEQYF
TRBV15	15	once	NA	TRBJ1-2	TGTGCCACCAGCAGAAATTTGGCAGGGGAGGGAGGCTACACCTTC	CATSRNLAGEGGYTF
TRBV19	16	NA	TRBD2	TRBJ2-2	TGTGCCAGTAAGGAGCTAGCGGGGTCGAACACCGGGGAGCTGTTTTTT	CASKELAGSNTGELFF
TRBV5-8	16	NA	TRBD1	TRBJ2-3	TGTGCCAGCAGCTTGGACAGGGGGCCCGGCACAGATACGCAGTATTTT	CASSLDRGPGTDTQYF
TRBV7-2	14	NA	NA	TRBJ1-2	TGTGCCAGCAGCTTAGCGTCAGTAGGGGAAGGCTACACCTTC	CASSLASVGEGYTF
TRBV7-2	15	once	TRBD2	TRBJ2-7	TGTGCCAGCAGCTTGGGACTAGCTGAGGCCTACGAGCAGTACTTC	CASSLGLAEAYEQYF
TRBV9	14	once	NA	TRBJ2-7	TGTGCCAGCAGCGTCGCGGGGTCCCGGAACGAGCAGTACTTC	CASSVAGSRNEQYF
TRBV2	15	once	TRBD1	TRBJ1-5	TGTGCCAGCAGTTTCGACAGGGGTTATGGTCAGCCCCAGCATTTT	CASSFDRGYGQPQHF
TRBV2	15	few	NA	TRBJ1-3	TGTGCCAGCAGTGAAACGGGGGACTCTGGAAACACCATATATTTT	CASSETGDSGNTIYF